This is a list of T cell receptor beta chains from one sample in a study of chemoradiotherapy in HPV16-positive cancers. Sequencing used immunoSEQ multiplex PCR; TCRdb keeps in-frame clones, though not all of them. The sample lists some 31,000 clones, around 93% occurring once. This specimen consisted of blood, obtained from a patient who underwent chemoradiotherapy. The source is a human donor with HPV-associated anogenital cancer. CDR3s include the opening cysteine and the closing phenylalanine or tryptophan. A D gene is named only where the DNA matches it firmly. Clone size, where shown, is once, few, many, or a class for clones that have expanded.

V gene	D gene	J gene	clone size	CDR3 DNA	CDR3 protein
TRBV11-2	-	TRBJ1-5	-	TGTGCCAGCAGCCGGGACGGCAGGGGCAATCAGCCCCAGCATTTT	CASSRDGRGNQPQHF
TRBV5-7	TRBD1	TRBJ1-1	-	TGTGCCAGCAGCTGGTGGCGGACAGGGGGTAGGAACACTGAAGCTTTCTTT	CASSWWRTGGRNTEAFF
TRBV18	TRBD1	TRBJ1-5	few	TGTGCCAGCTCGGGACAGGGTAGCAATCAGCCCCAGCATTTT	CASSGQGSNQPQHF
TRBV27	-	TRBJ2-5	-	TGTGCCAGTAGGGACAACCAAGAGACCCAGTACTTC	CASRDNQETQYF
TRBV19	-	TRBJ2-1	-	TGTGCCAGTAGTCTTGGACTCTACAATGAGCAGTTCTTC	CASSLGLYNEQFF
TRBV30	TRBD1	TRBJ1-5	-	TGTGCCTGGAAAGGACAGGAAAATAGCAATCAGCCCCAGCATTTT	CAWKGQENSNQPQHF
TRBV7-8	-	TRBJ1-1	-	TGTGCCAGCAGCGTCGGATCGTTTAACCAGGGTGTGGTGGTGAACACTGAAGCTTTCTTT	CASSVGSFNQGVVVNTEAFF
TRBV18	-	TRBJ1-1	-	TGTGCCAGCTCACCCGAGCTCTTGAACACTGAAGCTTTCTTT	CASSPELLNTEAFF
TRBV30	TRBD1	TRBJ1-1	-	TGTGCCTGGAGTCCCTTGGGACAGGGTGCCACTGAAGCTTTCTTT	CAWSPLGQGATEAFF
TRBV2	TRBD2	TRBJ2-3	-	TGTGCCAGCAGTGGGACGGCGGGGGGAGATACGCAGTATTTT	CASSGTAGGDTQYF
TRBV7-8	TRBD1	TRBJ1-2	-	TGTGCCAGCAGCTTAGCGCGGGCAGGGGGACGCTATGGCTACACCTTC	CASSLARAGGRYGYTF
TRBV6-6	-	TRBJ2-7	-	TGTGCCAGCAGTAGCAGTAGCTACGAGCAGTACTTC	CASSSSSYEQYF
TRBV4-1	-	TRBJ1-2	few	TGCGCCAGCAGCCAAGATCCAGGGGAGTTATGGGTCTATGGCTACACCTTC	CASSQDPGELWVYGYTF
TRBV5-4	-	TRBJ2-6	once	TGTGCCAGCAGCTTGGGGGGTTTACTTTCTGGGGCCAACGTCCTGACTTTC	CASSLGGLLSGANVLTF
TRBV5-4	-	TRBJ2-3	-	TGTGCCAGCAGCTACCGTGGAACAGCGCCCTACACAGATACGCAGTATTTT	CASSYRGTAPYTDTQYF
TRBV5-6	TRBD2	TRBJ2-7	-	TGTGCCAGCAACGGTCTCCGGGAGGGGATCTACGAGCAGTACTTC	CASNGLREGIYEQYF
TRBV6-5	-	TRBJ1-6	-	TGTGCCAGCAGTTACTCGCCCAGGGACGGGTCACCCCTCCACTTT	CASSYSPRDGSPLHF
TRBV25-1	-	TRBJ2-1	-	TGTGCCAGCAGTGAATATAAGGGCAGTGAGCAGTTCTTC	CASSEYKGSEQFF
TRBV11-2	-	TRBJ2-7	once	TGTGCCAGCAGCTTAGCTCTGACCTTGGAGCAGTACTTC	CASSLALTLEQYF
TRBV5-4	-	TRBJ2-5	-	TGTGCCAGCAGCTCGGACCTGACCCAGTACTTC	CASSSDLTQYF
TRBV15	TRBD2	TRBJ2-2	-	TGTGCCACCAGCAGAAGACTAGCGGGGGCCTACACCGGGGAGCTGTTTTTT	CATSRRLAGAYTGELFF
TRBV2	TRBD1	TRBJ2-1	once	TGTGCCAGCAGTGAATCGACAGGGGCCAATGAGCAGTTCTTC	CASSESTGANEQFF
TRBV5-1	TRBD2	TRBJ2-5	-	TGCGCCAGCAGCACCCTAGCTGGCGGGGGGACCCAAGAGACCCAGTACTTC	CASSTLAGGGTQETQYF
TRBV11-2	TRBD1	TRBJ2-2	-	TGTGCCAGCAGTGGGGACAGGGCCACCGGGGAGCTGTTTTTT	CASSGDRATGELFF
TRBV5-1	-	TRBJ2-7	once	TGCGCCAGCTCAAGGGACGCCTACGAGCAGTACTTC	CASSRDAYEQYF
TRBV7-8	-	TRBJ1-5	-	TGTGCCAGCAGCTCGGCAGATAGCAATCAGCCCCAGCATTTT	CASSSADSNQPQHF
TRBV23-1	-	TRBJ1-1	-	TGCGCCAGCACCAAAGGGGCGCCCGAAGCTTTCTTT	CASTKGAPEAFF
TRBV5-5	-	TRBJ2-7	-	TGTGCCAGCAGTTGGGGCCGGGGGACCTACGAGCAGTACTTC	CASSWGRGTYEQYF
TRBV7-9	-	TRBJ2-1	-	TGTGCCAGCAGCTCCGCCGCCTACAATGAGCAGTTCTTC	CASSSAAYNEQFF